This T cell receptor (beta chain) was captured in a study of shared clonotypes between healthy human individuals. Per the germline V gene, CDR1 is SGHRS and CDR2 is YFSETQ. This CDR3 has 15 amino acids. Trimming left V 4 bases short and J 4 bases short, with 17 bases between. Produced via immunoSEQ multiplex PCR; TCRdb's table is partial and in-frame only. Found here are roughly 2 million clones, about 95% of them singletons; the top ten hold 1% to 1.3%. Naive CD8 cells were CD45RO-negative, positively selected for CCR7, excluding terminally differentiated effector memory CD45RA+ cells. Material: naive CD8+ T cells sorted from blood. This sequence originates from a man younger than 35 in good health. The chain carries TRBV5-1 and TRBJ1-1; the D gene is possibly TRBD1 (6 bases). The CDR3 loop reads CASSPGGLEGTEAFF. The CDR3, as DNA: TGCGCCAGCAGCCCGGGGGGGCTGGAGGGCACTGAAGCTTTCTTT.